The subject of this entry is one T cell receptor beta chain. What it recognizes is unknown. PCR employed 60 Vbeta and 13 Jbeta primers. Sequencing was performed with immunoSEQ multiplex PCR; in TCRdb, only in-frame clones are kept and a portion is missing. The sample has roughly 120,000 clones, approximately 15% seen once. These data are taken from a study of cytomegalovirus exposure and HLA in healthy donors. Broader study findings: Later work showed greater clonal expansion in HLA-associated TCR beta chains than in equally common others.

CDR1 SGDLS and CDR2 YYNGEE come from the germline V gene. V was trimmed by 4 bases and J by 0 bases, leaving 14 bases between them. This CDR3 is 16 amino acids long. The chain is built from TRBV9 and TRBJ2-1; D call uncertain. Sequencing used PBMCs. The sequence came from a woman between 18 and 30 years old in good health and CMV-seronegative. The CDR3 loop is CASSHDRVLSYNEQFF. As DNA, the CDR3 is TGTGCCAGCAGCCACGACCGGGTCCTCTCCTACAATGAGCAGTTCTTC.